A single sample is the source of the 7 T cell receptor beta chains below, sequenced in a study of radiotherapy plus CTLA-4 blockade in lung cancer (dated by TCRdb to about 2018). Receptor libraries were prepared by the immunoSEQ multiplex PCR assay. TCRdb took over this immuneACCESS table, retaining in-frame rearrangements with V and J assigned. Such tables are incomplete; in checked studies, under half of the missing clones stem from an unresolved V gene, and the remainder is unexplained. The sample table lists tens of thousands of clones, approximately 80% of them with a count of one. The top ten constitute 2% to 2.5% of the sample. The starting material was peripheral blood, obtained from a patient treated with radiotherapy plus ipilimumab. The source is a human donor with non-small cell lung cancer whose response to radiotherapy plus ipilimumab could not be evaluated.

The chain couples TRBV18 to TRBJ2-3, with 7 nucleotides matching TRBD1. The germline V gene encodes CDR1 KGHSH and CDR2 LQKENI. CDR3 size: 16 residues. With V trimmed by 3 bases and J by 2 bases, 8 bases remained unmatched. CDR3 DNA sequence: TGTGCCAGCTCACCGTGGACAGGACCTTTCACAGATACGCAGTATTTT. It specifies CASSPWTGPFTDTQYF.

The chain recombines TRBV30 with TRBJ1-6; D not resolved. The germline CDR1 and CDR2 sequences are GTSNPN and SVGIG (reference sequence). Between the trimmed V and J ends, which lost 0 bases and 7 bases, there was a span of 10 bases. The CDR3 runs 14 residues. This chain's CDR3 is CAWSVGRLNSPLHF. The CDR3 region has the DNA TGTGCCTGGAGTGTAGGCAGGTTGAATTCACCCCTCCACTTT.

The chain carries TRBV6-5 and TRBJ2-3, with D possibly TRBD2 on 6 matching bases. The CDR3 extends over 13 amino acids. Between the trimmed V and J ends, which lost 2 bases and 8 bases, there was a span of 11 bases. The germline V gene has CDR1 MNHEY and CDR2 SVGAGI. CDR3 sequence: CASSYGGAGTQYF. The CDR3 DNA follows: TGTGCCAGCAGTTACGGAGGGGCTGGTACGCAGTATTTT.

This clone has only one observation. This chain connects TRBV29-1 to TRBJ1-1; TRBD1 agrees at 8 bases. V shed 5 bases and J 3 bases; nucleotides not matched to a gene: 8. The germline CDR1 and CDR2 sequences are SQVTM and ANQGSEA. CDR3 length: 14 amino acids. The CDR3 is CSVISGGGYTEAFF. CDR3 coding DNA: TGCAGCGTTATTTCAGGGGGCGGGTACACTGAAGCTTTCTTT.

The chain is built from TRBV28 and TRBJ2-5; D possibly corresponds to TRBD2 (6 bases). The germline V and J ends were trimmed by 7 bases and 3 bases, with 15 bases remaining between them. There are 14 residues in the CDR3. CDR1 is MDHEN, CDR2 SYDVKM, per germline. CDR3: CASTSGGPEETQYF. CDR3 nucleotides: TGTGCCAGCACTTCCGGAGGGCCCGAAGAGACCCAGTACTTC.

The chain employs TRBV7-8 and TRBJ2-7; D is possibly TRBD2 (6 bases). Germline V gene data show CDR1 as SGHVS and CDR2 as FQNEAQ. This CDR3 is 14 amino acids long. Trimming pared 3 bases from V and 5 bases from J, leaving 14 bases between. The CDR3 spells CASSFFGGSHEQYF. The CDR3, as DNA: TGTGCCAGCAGCTTCTTTGGAGGGAGTCACGAGCAGTACTTC.

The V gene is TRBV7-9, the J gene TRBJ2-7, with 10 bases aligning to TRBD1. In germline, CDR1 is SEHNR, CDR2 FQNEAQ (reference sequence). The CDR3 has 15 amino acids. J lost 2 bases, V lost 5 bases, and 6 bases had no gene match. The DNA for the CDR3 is TGTGCCAGCAGCCGACGGGGACAGGGGCCCTACGAGCAGTACTTC. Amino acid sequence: CASSRRGQGPYEQYF.